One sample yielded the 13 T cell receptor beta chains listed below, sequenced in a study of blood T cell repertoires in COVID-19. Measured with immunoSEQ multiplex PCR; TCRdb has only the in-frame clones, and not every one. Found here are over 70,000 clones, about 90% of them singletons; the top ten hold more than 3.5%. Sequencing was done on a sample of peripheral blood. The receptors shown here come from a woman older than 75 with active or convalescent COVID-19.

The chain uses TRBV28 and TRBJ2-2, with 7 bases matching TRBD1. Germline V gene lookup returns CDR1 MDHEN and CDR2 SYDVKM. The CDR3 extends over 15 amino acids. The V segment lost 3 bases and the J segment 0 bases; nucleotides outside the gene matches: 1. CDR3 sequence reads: CASSFQGANTGELFF. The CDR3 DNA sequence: TGTGCCAGCAGTTTTCAGGGGGCGAACACCGGGGAGCTGTTTTTT.

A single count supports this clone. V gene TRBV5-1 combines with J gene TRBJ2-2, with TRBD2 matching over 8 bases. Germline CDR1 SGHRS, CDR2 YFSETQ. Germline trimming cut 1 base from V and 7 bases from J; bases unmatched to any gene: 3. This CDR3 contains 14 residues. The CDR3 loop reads CASSLSLAGGELFF. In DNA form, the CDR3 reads TGCGCCAGCAGCTTGAGTCTAGCGGGCGGGGAGCTGTTTTTT.

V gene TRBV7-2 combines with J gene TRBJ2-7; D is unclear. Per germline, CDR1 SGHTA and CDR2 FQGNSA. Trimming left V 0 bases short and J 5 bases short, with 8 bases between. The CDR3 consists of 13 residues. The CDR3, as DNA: TGTGCCAGCAGCTTAGCGCGTTTGAACGAGCAGTACTTC. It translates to CASSLARLNEQYF. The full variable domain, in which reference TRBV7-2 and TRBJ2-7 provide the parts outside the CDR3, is GAGVSQSPSNKVTEKGKDVELRCDPISGHTALYWYRQSLGQGLEFLIYFQGNSAPDKSGLPSDRFSAERTGGSVSTLTIQRTQQEDSAVYLCASSLARLNEQYFGPGTRLTVT.

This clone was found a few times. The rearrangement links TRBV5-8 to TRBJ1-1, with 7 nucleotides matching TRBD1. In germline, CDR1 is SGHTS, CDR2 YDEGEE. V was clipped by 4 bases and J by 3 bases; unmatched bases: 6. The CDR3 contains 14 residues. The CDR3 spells CASSPNDRDTEAFF. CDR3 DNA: TGTGCCAGCAGCCCCAATGACAGGGACACTGAAGCTTTCTTT. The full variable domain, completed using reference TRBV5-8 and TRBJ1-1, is EAGVTQSPTHLIKTRGQQATLRCSPISGHTSVYWYQQALGLGLQFLLWYDEGEERNRGNFPPRFSGRQFPNYSSELNVNALELEDSALYLCASSPNDRDTEAFFGQGTRLTVV.

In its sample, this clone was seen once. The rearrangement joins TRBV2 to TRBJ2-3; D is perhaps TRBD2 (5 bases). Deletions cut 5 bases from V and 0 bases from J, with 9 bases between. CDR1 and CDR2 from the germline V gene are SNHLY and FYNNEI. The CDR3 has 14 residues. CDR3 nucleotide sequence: TGTGCCAGCAGTTATAGCGTAAGCACAGATACGCAGTATTTT. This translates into CASSYSVSTDTQYF. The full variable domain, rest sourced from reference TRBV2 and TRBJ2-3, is EPEVTQTPSHQVTQMGQEVILRCVPISNHLYFYWYRQILGQKVEFLVSFYNNEISEKSEIFDDQFSVERPDGSNFTLKIRSTKLEDSAMYFCASSYSVSTDTQYFGPGTRLTVL.

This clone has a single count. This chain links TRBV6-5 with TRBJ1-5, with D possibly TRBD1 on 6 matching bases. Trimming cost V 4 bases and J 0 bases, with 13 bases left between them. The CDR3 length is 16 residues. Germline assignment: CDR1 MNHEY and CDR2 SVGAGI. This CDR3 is CASSLRTVYSNQPQHF. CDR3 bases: TGTGCCAGCAGTTTACGGACAGTTTATAGCAATCAGCCCCAGCATTTT.

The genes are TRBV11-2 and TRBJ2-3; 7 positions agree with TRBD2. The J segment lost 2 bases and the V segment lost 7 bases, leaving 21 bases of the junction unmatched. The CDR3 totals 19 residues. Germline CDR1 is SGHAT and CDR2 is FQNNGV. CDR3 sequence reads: CASISKGRGLADTTDTQYF. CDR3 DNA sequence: TGTGCCAGCATTAGCAAGGGGCGCGGTCTAGCGGATACCACAGATACGCAGTATTTT.

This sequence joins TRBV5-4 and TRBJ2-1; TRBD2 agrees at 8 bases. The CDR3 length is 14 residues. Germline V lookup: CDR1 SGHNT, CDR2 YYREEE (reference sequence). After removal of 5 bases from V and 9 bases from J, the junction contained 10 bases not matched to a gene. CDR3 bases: TGTGCCAGCAGGGGACCTACGGGGGGGAGTGAGCAGTTCTTC. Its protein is CASRGPTGGSEQFF.

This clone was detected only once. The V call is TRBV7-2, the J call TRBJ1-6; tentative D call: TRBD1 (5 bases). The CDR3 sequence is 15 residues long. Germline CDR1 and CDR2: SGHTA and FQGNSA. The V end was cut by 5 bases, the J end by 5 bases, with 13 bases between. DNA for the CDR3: TGTGCCAGCAGCACCCTGGCGGGACATAATTCACCCCTCCACTTT. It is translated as CASSTLAGHNSPLHF.

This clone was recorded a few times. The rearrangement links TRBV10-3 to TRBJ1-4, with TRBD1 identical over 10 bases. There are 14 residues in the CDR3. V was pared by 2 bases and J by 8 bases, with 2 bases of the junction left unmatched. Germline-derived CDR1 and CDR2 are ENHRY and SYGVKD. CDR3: CAISEKGQGEKLFF. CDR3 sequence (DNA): TGTGCCATCAGTGAGAAGGGACAGGGGGAAAAACTGTTTTTT.

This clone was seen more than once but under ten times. In DNA form, the CDR3 reads TGCGCCAGCAGCTTAGCTCGACTAGCTGGTAATGAGCAGTTCTTC. Translated, it gives CASSLARLAGNEQFF. The rearrangement uses TRBV5-1 and TRBJ2-1; 7 nucleotides line up with TRBD2. Germline CDR1 is SGHRS and CDR2 is YFSETQ. The CDR3 runs to 15 residues. The trim removed 2 bases at V and 7 bases at J, leaving 9 bases unmatched. The full variable domain, with the rest looked up from reference TRBV5-1 and TRBJ2-1, is KAGVTQTPRYLIKTRGQQVTLSCSPISGHRSVSWYQQTPGQGLQFLFEYFSETQRNKGNFPGRFSGRQFSNSRSEMNVSTLELGDSALYLCASSLARLAGNEQFFGPGTRLTVL.

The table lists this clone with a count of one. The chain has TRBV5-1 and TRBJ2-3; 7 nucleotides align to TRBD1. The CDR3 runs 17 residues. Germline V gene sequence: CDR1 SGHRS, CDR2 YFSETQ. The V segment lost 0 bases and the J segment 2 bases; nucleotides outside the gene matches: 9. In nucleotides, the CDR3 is TGCGCCAGCAGCTTGGGGATGGGACAGCCTATCACAGATACGCAGTATTTT. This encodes CASSLGMGQPITDTQYF.

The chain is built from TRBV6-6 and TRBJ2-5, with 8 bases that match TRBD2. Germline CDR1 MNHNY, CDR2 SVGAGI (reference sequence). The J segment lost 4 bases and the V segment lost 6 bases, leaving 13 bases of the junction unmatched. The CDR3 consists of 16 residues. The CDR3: CASSPLGLGGGETQYF. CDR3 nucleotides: TGTGCCAGCAGCCCCCTGGGACTAGGGGGAGGAGAGACCCAGTACTTC.